This TCR beta chain is from a study of shared clonotypes between healthy human individuals. Points from the study as a whole: Investigators expected sequencing depth to affect clonotype sharing among donors.

The table came from immunoSEQ multiplex PCR; TCRdb's copy has only in-frame clones and leaves some out. The sample holds around 600,000 clones; 85% to 95% are singletons and the top ten take approximately 0.12%. Naive-designated CD8 cells lacked CD45RO, were positively enriched for CCR7, and omitted terminally differentiated effector memory CD45RA+ cells. Healthy adults negative for HIV, lacking recent acute infections or vaccinations, served as donors. CDR1 SGHRS and CDR2 YFSETQ come from the germline V gene. This CDR3 has 14 residues. Trimming pared 4 bases from V and 3 bases from J, leaving 13 bases between. About this clone itself: The antigen is unknown.

The TCR originated in a woman aged 30 to 39 in good health. Sequencing was done on a sample of naive CD8+ T cells sorted from blood. The chain has TRBV5-1 and TRBJ1-1; a weak D match, TRBD1 (6 bases). Written as DNA, the CDR3 is TGCGCCAGCAGCCCACTAGGGGGAGACACTGAAGCTTTCTTT. Amino acids: CASSPLGGDTEAFF.